This T cell receptor beta chain was identified during a study of brain metastases from non-small cell lung cancer. The study, taken as a whole, reports: In roughly 64% of brain metastases, T-cell clones were expanded compared with matched primary tumors. T-cell infiltration was lower in brain metastases than primaries (P < 0.001). TCR repertoires overlapped largely between brain metastases and matched primaries.

Per the germline V gene, CDR1 is MDHEN and CDR2 is SYDVKM. The CDR3 length is 13 residues. The V end was cut by 6 bases, the J end by 4 bases, with 12 bases between. As to this clone: Its target is not known.

Data came from immunoSEQ multiplex PCR; TCRdb stores just in-frame clones and leaves some out. The sample carries some 4,300 clones, 85% recorded once. The source is a donor at least 40 years old with non-small cell lung cancer. The J gene is TRBJ1-1, the V gene TRBV28, with D uncertain. The sequenced sample was primary lung tumor tissue. The CDR3: CASRLLGFTEAFF. The CDR3 DNA sequence: TGTGCCAGCAGGCTACTGGGGTTCACTGAAGCTTTCTTT. Supplemented by reference TRBV28 and TRBJ1-1, the full variable domain reads DVKVTQSSRYLVKRTGEKVFLECVQDMDHENMFWYRQDPGLGLRLIYFSYDVKMKEKGDIPEGYSVSREKKERFSLILESASTNQTSMYLCASRLLGFTEAFFGQGTRLTVV.